These 21 T cell receptor beta chains came from one sample sequenced in a study of T cell responses to AZD1222 COVID-19 vaccine. Sequencing was performed with immunoSEQ multiplex PCR; in TCRdb, only in-frame clones are kept and a portion is missing. The table has over 100,000 clones, around 94% seen once. Sequenced material: peripheral blood, taken on day 0 of AZD1222 vaccination. The receptors stem from an adult in good health.

The chain couples TRBV29-1 to TRBJ1-1; 12 bases match TRBD1. The junction had 8 bases not matched to a gene; V was cut back by 1 base and J by 2 bases. This CDR3 has 17 amino acids. Looked up from germline, CDR1 is SQVTM and CDR2 is ANQGSEA. The CDR3 here is CSVEVGDRGLGNTEAFF. In DNA form, the CDR3 reads TGCAGCGTTGAAGTAGGGGACAGGGGGCTCGGAAACACTGAAGCTTTCTTT.

This chain uses TRBV4-1 with TRBJ1-1, with no clear D. The CDR3 is 17 amino acids. V was trimmed by 2 bases and J by 5 bases, leaving 21 bases between them. Per germline, CDR1 MGHRA and CDR2 YSYEKL. The CDR3 reads CASSQSLTLLRGTEAFF. For the CDR3, the DNA is TGCGCCAGCAGCCAAAGCCTTACCTTACTAAGAGGAACTGAAGCTTTCTTT.

The chain joins TRBV25-1 to TRBJ1-1, with D possibly matching TRBD1 (5 bases). The CDR3 covers 13 residues. Germline V gene sequence: CDR1 MGHDK, CDR2 SYGVNS. Trimming stripped 7 bases from V and 4 bases from J, with 13 bases between. The CDR3 sequence is CASIASGSTEAFF. CDR3 bases: TGTGCCAGCATCGCCTCAGGGAGCACTGAAGCTTTCTTT.

This rearrangement joins TRBV3-1 (or the pseudogene TRBV3-2) to TRBJ2-5; D is ambiguous. The CDR3 runs to 13 residues. Between the trimmed V and J ends, which lost 0 bases and 5 bases, there was a span of 7 bases. Per germline, CDR1 LGHDT and CDR2 YNNKEL (reference sequence). The CDR3 is CASSQDGRETQYF. DNA of the CDR3: TGTGCCAGCAGCCAAGACGGTAGGGAGACCCAGTACTTC.

CDR3: CASSPDRGLYEQYF. The CDR3 nucleotides read TGTGCCAGCAGCCCGGACAGGGGACTATACGAGCAGTACTTC. The J gene is TRBJ2-7, the V gene TRBV3-1 (or the pseudogene TRBV3-2); 9 nucleotides align to TRBD1. Germline V lookup: CDR1 LGHDT, CDR2 YNNKEL (reference sequence). CDR3 length equals 14 residues. Trimming removed 4 bases from V and 4 bases from J; junction bases left unmatched: 5.

The V and J genes are TRBV7-2 and TRBJ2-7; possible D gene TRBD1, 6 bases. The V gene lost 6 bases and the J gene lost 0 bases, with 15 bases spanning the gap. The CDR3 totals 15 residues. The V gene's germline CDR1 is SGHTA and CDR2 FQGNSA. CDR3: CASSSRLGGSYEQYF. The CDR3 DNA is TGTGCCAGCAGTTCTAGGTTAGGGGGCTCCTACGAGCAGTACTTC.

The rearrangement joins TRBV10-1 to TRBJ1-2, with TRBD1 as a possible D gene (6 bases). The V and J ends lost 8 bases and 13 bases respectively, with 14 bases between them. The CDR3 sequence is 10 residues long. CDR1 and CDR2 (germline): WNHNN, SYGVQD (reference sequence). For the CDR3, the DNA is TGCGCCAGCTGGGGGGCCCCGCCCACCTTC. It translates to CASWGAPPTF.

This clone appeared once. The chain couples TRBV2 to TRBJ2-7; D uncertain. V was shortened by 4 bases and J by 0 bases, with 10 bases between the two germline ends. CDR1 and CDR2 (germline): SNHLY, FYNNEI. This CDR3 has 14 amino acids. Here the CDR3 reads CASSVAPPSYEQYF. DNA for the CDR3: TGTGCCAGCAGTGTAGCCCCTCCCTCCTACGAGCAGTACTTC.

This clone has only a few counts. The chain has TRBV2 and TRBJ2-7, with 7 bases lining up with TRBD2. CDR1 is SNHLY, CDR2 FYNNEI, per germline. Trimming took 4 bases from V and 8 from J; bases not matched to a gene: 2. This CDR3 contains 11 residues. The DNA of the CDR3 is TGTGCCAGCAGTGTGACTAGCCAGCAGTACTTC. Encoded protein: CASSVTSQQYF.

This clone was observed once. This chain connects TRBV11-3 to TRBJ2-7, with 8 positions matching TRBD2. The CDR3 is 14 amino acids. Losses at the gene ends were 5 bases for V and 2 bases for J; bases not matched to a gene: 5. Looked up from germline, CDR1 is SGHNT and CDR2 is YENEEA. The CDR3 region is CASSPGLGAYEQYF. CDR3 nucleotides: TGTGCCAGCAGCCCGGGACTAGGAGCCTACGAGCAGTACTTC.

This sequence joins TRBV7-3 and TRBJ2-2; D is unclear. This CDR3 spans 13 amino acids. Germline loops: CDR1 SGHTA, CDR2 FQGTGA. V lost 5 bases and J 14 bases, leaving 18 bases between the germline ends. CDR3 sequence reads: CASSPRAQGLLFF. CDR3 DNA sequence: TGTGCCAGCAGCCCAAGGGCACAAGGTTTACTGTTTTTT.

The chain combines TRBV18 with TRBJ1-2; tentative D call: TRBD1 (6 bases). The CDR3 spans 14 residues. Germline-derived CDR1 and CDR2 are KGHSH and LQKENI. With 6 bases removed from V and 3 bases from J, the gap between germline ends came to 14 bases. The CDR3 DNA follows: TGTGCCAGCTCCGGGGGGGCAGGAGACTATGGCTACACCTTC. Translation gives CASSGGAGDYGYTF.

The gene calls are TRBV19 and TRBJ2-6, with TRBD1 matching over 9 bases. CDR1 is LNHDA and CDR2 is SQIVND in the germline V gene (reference sequence). J lost 2 bases, V lost 6 bases, and 8 bases had no gene match. The CDR3 is 17 amino acids. CDR3 protein: CASRGGDRAPGANVLTF. The CDR3 bases are TGTGCCAGTAGGGGAGGGGACAGGGCTCCTGGGGCCAACGTCCTGACTTTC.

The CDR3 DNA follows: TGTGCCAGCAGGGAGACAGCCACGCATGAAGCTTTCTTT. It yields the protein CASRETATHEAFF. The rearrangement links TRBV25-1 to TRBJ1-1; D possibly corresponds to TRBD1 (5 bases). This CDR3 contains 13 residues. V gave up 6 bases and J gave up 7 bases, with 15 bases separating them. Germline V gene sequence: CDR1 MGHDK, CDR2 SYGVNS.

J is TRBJ1-3 and V is TRBV7-2; D gene uncertain. The CDR3 totals 15 residues. Germline lookup yields CDR1 SGHTA and CDR2 FQGNSA. Trimming shortened V by 5 bases and J by 0 bases, and 11 bases separated the two germline ends. The CDR3 loop is CASSPKGISGNTIYF. Written as DNA, the CDR3 is TGTGCCAGCAGCCCCAAAGGCATCTCTGGAAACACCATATATTTT.

The chain carries TRBV7-2 and TRBJ1-4, with TRBD1 as a possible D gene (5 bases). The CDR3 totals 14 residues. The germline gives CDR1 SGHTA, CDR2 FQGNSA. Trimming took off 7 bases at V and 5 bases at J, with 14 bases between the two ends. The CDR3 nucleotides are TGTGCCAGCACCGCGTCAGGGTTGAATGAAAAACTGTTTTTT. Protein: CASTASGLNEKLFF.

This chain connects TRBV9 to TRBJ2-3; no clear D. The V and J ends lost 3 bases and 2 bases respectively, with 13 bases between them. Germline V gene sequence: CDR1 SGDLS, CDR2 YYNGEE. The CDR3 length is 15 residues. The CDR3 DNA is TGTGCCAGCAGCGCCCAGAGATTGATCACAGATACGCAGTATTTT. This translates into CASSAQRLITDTQYF.

The gene calls are TRBV6-6 and TRBJ1-4, with a possible D match to TRBD1 (6 bases). From germline, CDR1 is MNHNY and CDR2 SVGAGI (reference sequence). Trimming took 5 bases from V and 6 from J, leaving 13 bases between them. The CDR3 covers 14 residues. The CDR3 sequence: CASSLEGGYEKLFF. CDR3 sequence (DNA): TGTGCCAGCAGTCTCGAGGGGGGATATGAAAAACTGTTTTTT.

CDR3 in DNA: TGCGCCAGCAGCTTGGGACAGGGGCCCGCCCGAACCAACTATGGCTACACCTTC. Amino acids: CASSLGQGPARTNYGYTF. This chain joins TRBV5-1 and TRBJ1-2, with 8 bases that match TRBD1. J gave up 2 bases and V 0 bases, and 12 bases lay outside the gene matches. The CDR3 is made up of 18 amino acids. Germline CDR1 is SGHRS and CDR2 is YFSETQ.

V usage is TRBV10-2 and J usage is TRBJ2-3; D unresolved. CDR3 length: 12 residues. Trimming removed 4 bases from V and 5 bases from J, with 7 bases in between. Germline-derived CDR1 and CDR2 are WSHSY and SAAADI. Here the CDR3 reads CASSGGKDTQYF. For the CDR3, the DNA is TGCGCCAGCAGTGGAGGTAAAGATACGCAGTATTTT.

V is TRBV30 and J is TRBJ2-7; TRBD2 matches 9 bases. CDR3 size: 15 residues. Per the germline V gene, CDR1 is GTSNPN and CDR2 is SVGIG (reference sequence). The ends lost 0 bases at V and 5 bases at J; junction bases unmatched: 8. In DNA form, the CDR3 reads TGTGCCTGGAGTGTACAGGGCGGGAGGGCGAACGAGCAGTACTTC. Translating it yields CAWSVQGGRANEQYF.